This entry lists 15 T cell receptor beta chains sequenced from one sample in a study of cytomegalovirus exposure and HLA in healthy donors. The PCR employed 60 Vbeta primers together with 13 Jbeta primers. Clones were read by immunoSEQ multiplex PCR, and TCRdb kept only the in-frame ones, dropping some. The sample consists of 200,000 to 250,000 clones, approximately 85% of them appearing once. The sequencing sample was made of PBMCs. The origin of the receptors is a woman aged 40 to 50 in good health and CMV-seronegative.

V usage is TRBV28 and J usage is TRBJ1-4; 11 nucleotides agree with TRBD1. Germline CDR1 MDHEN, CDR2 SYDVKM. The CDR3 extends over 14 amino acids. V lost 4 bases, J lost 13 bases, and 8 bases stayed unmatched. The CDR3 reads CASSSGQGAVGLFF. The DNA for the CDR3 is TGTGCCAGCAGTTCCGGACAGGGGGCTGTTGGACTGTTTTTT.

This chain uses TRBV7-3 with TRBJ2-1, with D possibly being TRBD2 (6 bases). CDR1 is SGHTA and CDR2 is FQGTGA in the germline V gene. The CDR3 is 13 amino acids. V shed 5 bases and J shed 8 bases, with 13 bases lying between them. CDR3 sequence (DNA): TGTGCCAGCAGCGTCGGGACTTCTTATGAGCAGTTCTTC. Amino acid sequence: CASSVGTSYEQFF.

The chain carries TRBV11-2 and TRBJ2-1; 14 bases align to TRBD2. V was clipped by 5 bases and J by 7 bases; unmatched bases: 16. CDR3 length equals 19 residues. The germline V gene encodes CDR1 SGHAT and CDR2 FQNNGV. For the CDR3, the DNA is TGTGCCAGCAGCGAGGGGACTAGCGGGAGCCAAGGATTTAAAAATGAGCAGTTCTTC. Residues: CASSEGTSGSQGFKNEQFF.

Here the CDR3 reads CASSLPEAGDTQYF. DNA of the CDR3: TGTGCCAGCAGCCTCCCCGAAGCCGGAGATACGCAGTATTTT. The rearrangement uses TRBV27 and TRBJ2-3; D unresolved. Per germline, CDR1 MNHEY and CDR2 SMNVEV (reference sequence). V lost 6 bases and J lost 5, with 15 bases in between. This CDR3 region has 14 residues.

The chain has TRBV27 and TRBJ2-7; 8 bases map to TRBD1. Looked up from germline, CDR1 is MNHEY and CDR2 is SMNVEV (reference sequence). The CDR3 covers 14 residues. Losses at the gene ends were 3 bases for V and 6 bases for J; bases not matched to a gene: 7. The CDR3: CASSLFGTGPEQYF. In DNA form, the CDR3 reads TGTGCCAGCAGTTTGTTTGGGACAGGTCCCGAGCAGTACTTC.

This chain joins TRBV10-3 and TRBJ2-3, with TRBD1 as a possible D gene (5 bases). The CDR3 has 16 amino acids. The ends were cut back, 0 bases at V and 5 bases at J, with 15 bases in the middle. In germline, CDR1 is ENHRY, CDR2 SYGVKD. The CDR3: CAISESTGGQGDTQYF. CDR3 bases: TGTGCCATCAGTGAGTCTACCGGCGGCCAGGGAGATACGCAGTATTTT.

The rearrangement uses TRBV6-1 and TRBJ2-3; D is uncertain. V dropped 6 bases and J dropped 0 bases, with 10 bases sitting between them. In germline, CDR1 is MNHNS, CDR2 SASEGT. This CDR3 is 14 amino acids long. This CDR3 is CASSPAGSTDTQYF. CDR3 bases: TGTGCCAGCAGCCCGGCCGGGAGCACAGATACGCAGTATTTT.

V gene TRBV11-2 combines with J gene TRBJ2-7, with D possibly being TRBD2 (5 bases). Germline-derived CDR1 and CDR2 are SGHAT and FQNNGV. The V end lost 11 bases, the J end lost 5 bases, and 13 bases lay between the germline ends. CDR3 length equals 11 residues. The CDR3 spells CASEGFHEQYF. The CDR3 DNA reads as TGTGCCTCCGAGGGTTTCCACGAGCAGTACTTC.

This chain connects TRBV2 to TRBJ2-1, with unresolved D. Germline CDR1 SNHLY, CDR2 FYNNEI. The V end lost 4 bases, the J end lost 0 bases, and 10 bases lay between the germline ends. There are 15 residues in the CDR3. The CDR3 loop is CASSAARSSYNEQFF. In DNA, the CDR3 is TGTGCCAGCAGTGCGGCGCGGAGCTCCTACAATGAGCAGTTCTTC.

The rearrangement joins TRBV5-1 to TRBJ2-7, with 9 nucleotides matching TRBD2. The germline V gene encodes CDR1 SGHRS and CDR2 YFSETQ. The CDR3 loop spans 15 amino acids. Unmatched junction bases numbered 9, after V lost 3 bases and J lost 5 bases. DNA for the CDR3: TGCGCCAGCAGCTCCTTAGCGGGAGTGTTCCACGAGCAGTACTTC. Translated: CASSSLAGVFHEQYF.

The rearrangement joins TRBV28 to TRBJ1-4; no clear D gene. Trimming took 8 bases from V and 3 from J, leaving 19 bases between them. Germline CDR1 MDHEN, CDR2 SYDVKM. CDR3 length: 16 amino acids. CDR3 loop: CASSFGRGKANEKLFF. The CDR3 coding sequence is TGTGCCAGCTCGTTTGGGCGGGGAAAGGCTAATGAAAAACTGTTTTTT.

This rearrangement joins TRBV4-2 to TRBJ2-7; the match to TRBD2 covers 13 bases. The V segment lost 1 base and the J segment 6 bases; nucleotides outside the gene matches: 6. CDR1 is LGHNA, CDR2 YNFKEQ, per germline. This CDR3 is 16 amino acids long. The CDR3 DNA sequence: TGTGCCAGCAGCCAAGCTAGACTAGCGGGAGGTGGCGAGCAGTACTTC. Its protein is CASSQARLAGGGEQYF.

This clone was detected once. The chain couples TRBV27 to TRBJ2-1, with 8 positions matching TRBD2. Germline V CDR1 and CDR2: MNHEY, SMNVEV (reference sequence). V lost 3 bases, J lost 4 bases, and 2 bases stayed unmatched. CDR3 length equals 14 residues. CDR3 region: CASSFSGAYNEQFF. The DNA for the CDR3 is TGTGCCAGCAGTTTTAGCGGGGCTTACAATGAGCAGTTCTTC.

The J gene is TRBJ1-1, the V gene TRBV9; D ambiguous. This CDR3 comprises 13 residues. V was clipped by 4 bases and J by 1 base, with 8 bases between them. CDR1 is SGDLS and CDR2 is YYNGEE in the germline V gene. CDR3 nucleotide sequence: TGTGCCAGCAGCAGACGGGAGAACACTGAAGCTTTCTTT. Translation gives CASSRRENTEAFF.

V gene TRBV5-1 combines with J gene TRBJ2-3; 9 bases align to TRBD2. CDR1 and CDR2 (germline): SGHRS, YFSETQ. The CDR3 totals 14 residues. Germline trimming cut 0 bases from V and 4 bases from J; bases unmatched to any gene: 0. CDR3 nucleotides: TGCGCCAGCAGCTTGGTAGCGGGAGCAGATACGCAGTATTTT. This encodes CASSLVAGADTQYF.